This TCR beta chain emerged from a study of control samples from healthy donors and cancer patients. Produced via immunoSEQ multiplex PCR; TCRdb's table is partial and in-frame only. In the table there are just over 80,000 clones, approximately 94% of which are singletons. Germline values: CDR1 MNHEY, CDR2 SVGEGT. The CDR3 spans 17 residues. Losses at the gene ends were 4 bases for V and 1 base for J; bases not matched to a gene: 13. The table lists this clone with a count of one. This clonotype was sampled from a woman aged 18 to 35 in good health. Sequencing used blood. The chain joins TRBV6-2 or TRBV6-3 to TRBJ2-7; 7 nucleotides agree with TRBD1. This chain's CDR3 is CASSSFIQGVTSYEQYF. The CDR3 DNA is TGTGCCAGCAGTTCTTTTATTCAGGGGGTGACTTCCTACGAGCAGTACTTC.